One and the same sample provided the 14 T cell receptor beta chains below, sequenced in a study of blood T cell repertoires in COVID-19. TCRdb's copy holds only in-frame clones and misses some; the assay was immunoSEQ multiplex PCR. The repertoire has a few hundred thousand clones, 85% to 90% of them found once; the top ten carry 1.9%. What was sequenced was PBMCs or T cells enriched from blood (not recorded which). Every receptor here comes from a woman aged 55-69 years who had recovered from COVID-19.

The chain carries TRBV19 and TRBJ1-2; 10 nucleotides align to TRBD1. The CDR3 runs to 15 residues. The germline V gene encodes CDR1 LNHDA and CDR2 SQIVND (reference sequence). Losses at the gene ends were 8 bases for V and 8 bases for J; bases not matched to a gene: 14. The CDR3 is CASGTGDRGLQGYTF. The CDR3 DNA reads as TGTGCCAGTGGGACCGGGGACAGGGGATTGCAAGGCTACACCTTC.

In this sample, this clone turned up a few times. Other DNA sequences in this sample translate to the same CDR3. The V call is TRBV2, the J call TRBJ2-3; 7 bases map to TRBD2. Trimming cost V 6 bases and J 3 bases; bases outside gene matches: 9. Germline CDR1 SNHLY, CDR2 FYNNEI. CDR3 length equals 15 residues. The CDR3 DNA follows: TGTGCCAGCAGCCCGAGGCAGGGAGGGACAGATACGCAGTATTTT. This sequence encodes CASSPRQGGTDTQYF. Full variable domain (rest looked up from reference TRBV2 and TRBJ2-3): EPEVTQTPSHQVTQMGQEVILRCVPISNHLYFYWYRQILGQKVEFLVSFYNNEISEKSEIFDDQFSVERPDGSNFTLKIRSTKLEDSAMYFCASSPRQGGTDTQYFGPGTRLTVL.

The V and J genes are TRBV6-5 and TRBJ1-2; 7 bases line up with TRBD1. The trim removed 8 bases at V and 3 bases at J, leaving 12 bases unmatched. CDR3 length: 15 residues. The germline gives CDR1 MNHEY, CDR2 SVGAGI. The CDR3 spells CASYHRTGGHYGYTF. In nucleotides, the CDR3 is TGTGCCAGCTATCACAGGACAGGCGGACACTATGGCTACACCTTC.

This sequence joins TRBV24-1 and TRBJ1-2; 7 bases align to TRBD1. The CDR3 runs 17 residues. The V gene end was trimmed by 4 bases and the J gene end by 2 bases; junction bases not matched to a gene: 12. Looked up from germline, CDR1 is KGHDR and CDR2 is SFDVKD. The DNA of the CDR3 is TGTGCCACCAGTGACAACGATTCGACAGGGAAAAACTATGGCTACACCTTC. It specifies CATSDNDSTGKNYGYTF.

The V call is TRBV28, the J call TRBJ2-3; D gene ambiguous. Per germline, CDR1 MDHEN and CDR2 SYDVKM. V was shortened by 2 bases and J by 0 bases, with 3 bases between the two germline ends. This CDR3 has 13 amino acids. CDR3 DNA sequence: TGTGCCAGCAGTTTAACTAGCACAGATACGCAGTATTTT. Amino acid sequence: CASSLTSTDTQYF.

The chain employs TRBV28 and TRBJ1-1; 8 nucleotides align to TRBD1. V gave up 8 bases and J gave up 2 bases; unmatched junction bases: 7. The CDR3 length is 14 residues. Germline CDR1 MDHEN, CDR2 SYDVKM. This chain's CDR3 is CASQIGTGNTEAFF. CDR3 sequence (DNA): TGTGCCAGCCAAATCGGGACAGGCAACACTGAAGCTTTCTTT.

The rearrangement links TRBV2 to TRBJ1-1; 8 bases fit TRBD1. The CDR3 is 15 amino acids. Per germline, CDR1 SNHLY and CDR2 FYNNEI. J gave up 1 base and V 5 bases, and 6 bases lay outside the gene matches. CDR3 residues: CASSTGGRTNTEAFF. The CDR3 DNA reads TGTGCCAGCAGTACAGGGGGGCGGACGAACACTGAAGCTTTCTTT. The whole variable domain, filled in from reference TRBV2 and TRBJ1-1, reads EPEVTQTPSHQVTQMGQEVILRCVPISNHLYFYWYRQILGQKVEFLVSFYNNEISEKSEIFDDQFSVERPDGSNFTLKIRSTKLEDSAMYFCASSTGGRTNTEAFFGQGTRLTVV.

The V gene is TRBV28, the J gene TRBJ2-3, with D possibly TRBD1 on 5 matching bases. The V gene's germline CDR1 is MDHEN and CDR2 SYDVKM. There are 14 residues in the CDR3. The ends were cut back, 4 bases at V and 2 bases at J, with 10 bases in the middle. The CDR3 DNA follows: TGTGCCAGCAGTTCAAGGGGTGTCACAGATACGCAGTATTTT. Translation gives CASSSRGVTDTQYF.

This chain connects TRBV5-1 to TRBJ2-7; 13 bases fit TRBD2. V dropped 3 bases and J dropped 2; count of bases not matched to a gene: 2. Per germline, CDR1 SGHRS and CDR2 YFSETQ. This CDR3 is 15 amino acids long. The CDR3 here is CASSWGTSGAYEQYF. The CDR3 bases are TGCGCCAGCAGCTGGGGGACTAGCGGGGCCTACGAGCAGTACTTC. Filled out from reference TRBV5-1 and TRBJ2-7, the complete variable domain reads KAGVTQTPRYLIKTRGQQVTLSCSPISGHRSVSWYQQTPGQGLQFLFEYFSETQRNKGNFPGRFSGRQFSNSRSEMNVSTLELGDSALYLCASSWGTSGAYEQYFGPGTRLTVT.

V and J are TRBV7-2 and TRBJ2-2, with 8 bases identical to TRBD2. V lost 5 bases and J lost 1; bases outside the gene matches: 3. This CDR3 is built from 15 residues. Germline V gives CDR1 SGHTA, CDR2 FQGNSA. The CDR3 loop is CASSLGLGNTGELFF. For the CDR3, the DNA is TGTGCCAGCAGCCTGGGACTAGGGAACACCGGGGAGCTGTTTTTT. Filled out from reference TRBV7-2 and TRBJ2-2, the complete variable domain reads GAGVSQSPSNKVTEKGKDVELRCDPISGHTALYWYRQSLGQGLEFLIYFQGNSAPDKSGLPSDRFSAERTGGSVSTLTIQRTQQEDSAVYLCASSLGLGNTGELFFGEGSRLTVL.

The chain employs TRBV6-5 and TRBJ2-7; 10 bases align to TRBD2. The CDR3 covers 15 residues. Unmatched junction bases numbered 5, after V lost 2 bases and J lost 4 bases. Per germline, CDR1 MNHEY and CDR2 SVGAGI. The DNA of the CDR3 is TGTGCCAGCAGTTACCCTAGCGGGAGCCGGTACGAGCAGTACTTC. Its translation: CASSYPSGSRYEQYF.

V is TRBV10-1 and J is TRBJ1-1; tentative D call: TRBD1 (6 bases). The CDR3 sequence is 13 residues long. The germline CDR1 and CDR2 sequences are WNHNN and SYGVQD (reference sequence). V gave up 5 bases and J gave up 0 bases, with 7 bases separating them. The CDR3 region is CASSRDMNTEAFF. The DNA of the CDR3 is TGCGCCAGCAGTCGGGACATGAACACTGAAGCTTTCTTT.

CDR3 nucleotide sequence: TGTGCCAGCAGTGTAGGTCTACGTGGGAGAGCGGGAGTTGCCGGGGAGCTGTTTTTT. It encodes CASSVGLRGRAGVAGELFF. J is TRBJ2-2 and V is TRBV2, with 8 bases lining up with TRBD2. This CDR3 has 19 residues. Germline CDR1 is SNHLY and CDR2 is FYNNEI. V shed 4 bases and J 6 bases; nucleotides not matched to a gene: 19.

The chain joins TRBV7-9 to TRBJ1-3; D ambiguous. V was trimmed by 3 bases and J by 4 bases, leaving 4 bases between them. Germline CDR1 SEHNR, CDR2 FQNEAQ (reference sequence). The CDR3 covers 12 residues. CDR3 in DNA: TGTGCCAGCAGCTTTCTCGGAAACACCATATATTTT. Translating it yields CASSFLGNTIYF.